This T cell receptor (beta chain) was retrieved from a study of T cells after yellow fever vaccination. Study conclusions and caveats: The booster response re-showed most primary clones: approximately 95% CD4, 88% CD8. Overlap between CD4 and CD8 compartments was detected for a small share of clonotypes.

V shed 10 bases and J shed 4 bases, with 16 bases lying between them. The CDR3 loop spans 14 amino acids. CDR1 is SGHTA, CDR2 FQGTGA, per germline. This clonotype has only a few counts. What it binds is not known. MiXCR was run by TCRdb on the 5' RACE reads, yielding one entry per CDR3 protein. The sample carries some 600,000 distinct CDR3 sequences, less than 20% recorded once. This chain connects TRBV7-3 to TRBJ2-2; maybe TRBD2 (6 bases). This TCR came from a man aged 18-30 years who received the YFV17D yellow fever vaccine. The sample here was PBMCs, taken 4 to 6 days after the first yellow fever vaccination. Here the CDR3 reads CATGLASPTGELFF. CDR3 coding DNA: TGTGCCACGGGACTGGCTAGCCCCACCGGGGAGCTGTTTTTT.